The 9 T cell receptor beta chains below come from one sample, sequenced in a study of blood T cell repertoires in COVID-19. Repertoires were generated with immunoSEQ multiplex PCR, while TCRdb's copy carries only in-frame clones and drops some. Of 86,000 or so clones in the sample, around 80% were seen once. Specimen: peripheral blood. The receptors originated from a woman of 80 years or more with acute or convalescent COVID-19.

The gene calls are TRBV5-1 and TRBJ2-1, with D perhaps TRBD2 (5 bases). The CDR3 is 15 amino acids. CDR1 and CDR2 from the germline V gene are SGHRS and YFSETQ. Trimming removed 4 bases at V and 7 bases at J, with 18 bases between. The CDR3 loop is CASSPDPGTKNEQFF. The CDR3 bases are TGCGCCAGCAGCCCAGACCCGGGAACCAAAAATGAGCAGTTCTTC.

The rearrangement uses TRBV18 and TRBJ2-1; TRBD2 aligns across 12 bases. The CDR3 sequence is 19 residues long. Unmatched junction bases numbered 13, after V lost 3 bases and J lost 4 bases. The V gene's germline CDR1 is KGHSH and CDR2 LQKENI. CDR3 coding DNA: TGTGCCAGCTCACCCCTACTAGCGGGAGGAGGGGCCCCTTACAATGAGCAGTTCTTC. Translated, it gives CASSPLLAGGGAPYNEQFF.

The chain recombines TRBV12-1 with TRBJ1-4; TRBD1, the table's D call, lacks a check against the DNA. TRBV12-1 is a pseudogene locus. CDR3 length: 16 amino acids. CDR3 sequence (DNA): TGTGCCAGCAGCTTGGGACAGGTTGCAACTAATGAAAAACTGTTTTTT. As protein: CASSLGQVATNEKLFF.

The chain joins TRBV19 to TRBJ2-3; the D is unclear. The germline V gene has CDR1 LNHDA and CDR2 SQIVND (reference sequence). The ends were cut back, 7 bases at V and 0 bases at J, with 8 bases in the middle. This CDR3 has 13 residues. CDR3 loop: CASTHPSTDTQYF. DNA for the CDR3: TGTGCCAGTACACACCCCAGCACAGATACGCAGTATTTT.

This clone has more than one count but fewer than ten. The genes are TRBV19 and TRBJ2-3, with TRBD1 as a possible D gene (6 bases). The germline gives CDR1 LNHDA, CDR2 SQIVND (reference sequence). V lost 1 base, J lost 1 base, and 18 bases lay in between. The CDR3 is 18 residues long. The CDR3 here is CASSIAVTGRGGTDTQYF. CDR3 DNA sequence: TGTGCCAGTAGTATAGCCGTGACAGGCAGAGGGGGCACAGATACGCAGTATTTT.

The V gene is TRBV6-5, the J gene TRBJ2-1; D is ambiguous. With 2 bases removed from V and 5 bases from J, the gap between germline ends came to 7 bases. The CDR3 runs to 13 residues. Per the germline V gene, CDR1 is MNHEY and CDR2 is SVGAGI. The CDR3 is CASSYDTHNEQFF. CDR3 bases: TGTGCCAGCAGTTACGACACACACAATGAGCAGTTCTTC.

This CDR3 reads CASSVGGQGWNEQFF. The CDR3 DNA sequence: TGTGCCAGCAGCGTAGGAGGACAGGGATGGAATGAGCAGTTCTTC. The chain carries TRBV9 and TRBJ2-1, with 8 bases identical to TRBD1. The germline gives CDR1 SGDLS, CDR2 YYNGEE. The ends lost 0 bases at V and 7 bases at J; junction bases unmatched: 6. CDR3 length: 15 residues.

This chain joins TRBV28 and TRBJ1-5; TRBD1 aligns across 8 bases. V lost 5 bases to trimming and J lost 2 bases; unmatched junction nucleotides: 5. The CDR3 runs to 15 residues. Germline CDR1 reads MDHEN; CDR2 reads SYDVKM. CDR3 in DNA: TGTGCCAGCAGTGGACAGGGAAGGGGCAATCAGCCCCAGCATTTT. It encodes CASSGQGRGNQPQHF.

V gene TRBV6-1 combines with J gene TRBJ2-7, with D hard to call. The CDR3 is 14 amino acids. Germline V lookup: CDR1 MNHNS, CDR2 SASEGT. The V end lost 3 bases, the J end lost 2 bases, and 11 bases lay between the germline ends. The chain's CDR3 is CASSERWSPYEQYF. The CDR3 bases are TGTGCCAGCAGTGAGAGGTGGTCCCCCTACGAGCAGTACTTC.